This note documents a single T cell receptor beta chain sequence. This receptor's antigen is unknown. Base qualities are not recorded, but no much larger clone differs from it by a single base. The listed sequencing device is Illumina NovaSeq 6000. TCR cDNA was made using 5'RACE template switching, a step that added a universal primer site and unique molecular identifiers. Priming for cDNA synthesis came from both the TCR alpha and TCR beta constant segments. Libraries were amplified in two PCR steps, with sample barcodes and sequencing adapters added in the second step. Sequencing of libraries was performed on Illumina HiSeq 2500 (2x100 bp) or NovaSeq (2x150 bp). As for how the authors treated the data: Demultiplexing of reads and collapsing into UMI consensus sequences were performed with MIGEC, and V(D)J alignment was carried out with MiXCR. Clonotypes responding to the vaccine were identified with edgeR on replicate PBMC samples, with the criteria of FDR below 0.01 and a log2 fold change above 5 up to day 15. CD4 or CD8 identity was assigned to each bulk clonotype according to whether the clonotype was present at higher abundance in the sequenced CD4 repertoire or the sequenced CD8 repertoire. TCRdb applied fastp at Q25 and MiXCR to the public reads, then kept only in-frame beta chains. Each entry merges the rows of one CDR3 protein and shows their most common DNA and genes. The V and J calls were determined by TCRdb, not by the authors. The sample table records about 260,000 distinct CDR3 sequences; about 5% of these occur just once. More than 3% of the sample lies in the top ten.

The entry originates in a study of T cells after yellow fever vaccination (dated by TCRdb to between 2018 and 2021). About the full investigation: The SMART-Seq v4 Ultra Low Input RNA kit was used to prepare libraries from fractions with low cell numbers. Two healthy male donors made up the cohort, one aged 18 to 29 years and the other aged 30 to 40 years. Bulk TCR alpha and beta repertoires were sequenced longitudinally to track T-cell clones before and after primary and booster YFV17D yellow fever vaccination. Blood samples were taken at several timepoints before and after primary and secondary immunization, and bulk PBMC replicates and cell subsets were isolated. Broader findings and caveats from the paper: Computational filtering was required because FACS-sorted repertoires could contain abundant contaminating clonotypes from the bulk population. A small fraction of clonotypes appeared in both the CD4 and CD8 compartments, likely as a result of convergent recombination. Only a couple of donors were included in the study, so the extent to which the findings can be generalized is limited. Compared with the primary T-cell response, the secondary T-cell response was faster but weaker, reaching its peak on day 5 rather than on day 15. After the booster, most of the clones that had expanded following primary vaccination were detected again (just under 97% of CD4 and 88% of CD8), which suggests that memory was broadly maintained.

As encoded in the germline V gene (reference sequence), CDR1 is MNHEY while CDR2 is SMNVEV. The CDR3 numbers 16 residues from cysteine through phenylalanine. Here the CDR3 DNA is all that survives: 48 bases in frame from base 1. From V the trimming removes 8 bases and from J it removes 5 bases, while the gene matches leave 13 bases of the junction unaccounted for. This specimen's treatment or condition label, per the study, means: live attenuated yellow fever vaccine strain. PBMCs were isolated from peripheral blood using a standard Ficoll-Paque protocol. Dynabeads CD4 and CD8 positive selection kits were used to isolate the CD4 and CD8 T-cell fractions. TriZol was used to extract RNA from bulk PBMCs, from CD4 and CD8 fractions, and from dextramer-positive and dextramer-negative fractions.

The TCR sequence derives from a man between 18 and 29 years old who received the YFV17D yellow fever vaccine. The specimen was CD4+ T cells sorted from PBMCs, collected on the day of the yellow fever booster vaccination. The chain couples TRBV27 to TRBJ2-2; the junction holds 8 bases that match TRBD1. The CDR3 region has the sequence CASRYPGQERTGELFF. In nucleotide form, the sequence is TGTGCCAGCCGCTATCCGGGACAGGAGAGGACCGGGGAGCTGTTTTTT.